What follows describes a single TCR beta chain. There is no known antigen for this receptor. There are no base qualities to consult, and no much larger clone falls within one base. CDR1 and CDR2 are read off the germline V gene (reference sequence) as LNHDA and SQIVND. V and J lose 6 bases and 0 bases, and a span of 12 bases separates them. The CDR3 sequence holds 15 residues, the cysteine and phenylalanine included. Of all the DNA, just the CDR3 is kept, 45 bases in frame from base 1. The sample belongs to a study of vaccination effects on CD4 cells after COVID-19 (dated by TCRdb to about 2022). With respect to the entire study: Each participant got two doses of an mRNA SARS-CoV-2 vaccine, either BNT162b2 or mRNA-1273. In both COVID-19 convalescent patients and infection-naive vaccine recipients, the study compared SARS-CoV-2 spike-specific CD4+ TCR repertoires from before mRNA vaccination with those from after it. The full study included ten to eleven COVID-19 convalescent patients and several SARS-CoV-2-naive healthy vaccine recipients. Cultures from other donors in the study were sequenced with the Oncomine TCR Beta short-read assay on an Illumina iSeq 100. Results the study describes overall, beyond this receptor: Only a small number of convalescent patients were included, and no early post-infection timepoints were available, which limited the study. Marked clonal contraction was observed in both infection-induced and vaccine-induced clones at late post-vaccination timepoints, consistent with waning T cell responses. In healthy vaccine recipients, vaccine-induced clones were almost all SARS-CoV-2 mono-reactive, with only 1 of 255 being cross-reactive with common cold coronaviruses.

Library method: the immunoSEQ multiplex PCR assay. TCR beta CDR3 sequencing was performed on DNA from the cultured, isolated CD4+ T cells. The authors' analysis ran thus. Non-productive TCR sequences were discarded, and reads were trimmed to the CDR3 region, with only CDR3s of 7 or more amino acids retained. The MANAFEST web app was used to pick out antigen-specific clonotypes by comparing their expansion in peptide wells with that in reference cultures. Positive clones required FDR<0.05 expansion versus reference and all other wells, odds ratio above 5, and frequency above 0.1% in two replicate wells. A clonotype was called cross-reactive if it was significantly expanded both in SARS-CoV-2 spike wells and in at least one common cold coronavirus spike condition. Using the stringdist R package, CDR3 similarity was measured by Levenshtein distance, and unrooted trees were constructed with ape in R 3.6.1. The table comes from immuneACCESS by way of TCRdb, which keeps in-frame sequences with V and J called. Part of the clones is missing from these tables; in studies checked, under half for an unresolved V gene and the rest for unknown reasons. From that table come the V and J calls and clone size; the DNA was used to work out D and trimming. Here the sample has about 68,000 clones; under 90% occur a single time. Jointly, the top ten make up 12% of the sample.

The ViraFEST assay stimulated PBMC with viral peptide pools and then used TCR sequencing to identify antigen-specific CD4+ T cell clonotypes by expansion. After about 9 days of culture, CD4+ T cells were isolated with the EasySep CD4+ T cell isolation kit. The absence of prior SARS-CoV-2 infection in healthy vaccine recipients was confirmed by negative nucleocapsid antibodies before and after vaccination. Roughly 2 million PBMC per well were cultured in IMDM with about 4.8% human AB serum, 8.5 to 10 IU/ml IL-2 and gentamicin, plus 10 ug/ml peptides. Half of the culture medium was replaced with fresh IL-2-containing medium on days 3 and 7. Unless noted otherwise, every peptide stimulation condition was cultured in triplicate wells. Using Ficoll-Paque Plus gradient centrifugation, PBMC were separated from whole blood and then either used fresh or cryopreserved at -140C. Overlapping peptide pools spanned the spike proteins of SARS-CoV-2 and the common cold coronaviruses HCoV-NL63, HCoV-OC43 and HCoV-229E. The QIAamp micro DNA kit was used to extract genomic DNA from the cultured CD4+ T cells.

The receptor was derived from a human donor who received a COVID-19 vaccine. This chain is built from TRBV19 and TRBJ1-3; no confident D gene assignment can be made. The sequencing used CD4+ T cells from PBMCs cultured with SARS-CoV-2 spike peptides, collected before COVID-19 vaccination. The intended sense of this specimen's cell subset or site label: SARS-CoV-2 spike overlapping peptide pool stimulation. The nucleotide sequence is TGTGCCAGTAGAACATCGGTCAGCTCTGGAAACACCATATATTTT. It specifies CASRTSVSSGNTIYF.